This T cell receptor (beta chain) was recovered during a study of technical replicates of blood from several donors. The CDR3 is 12 residues long. Germline values: CDR1 GTSNPN, CDR2 SVGIG (reference sequence). J gave up 2 bases and V 8 bases, and 4 bases lay outside the gene matches. The assay was immunoSEQ multiplex PCR, and TCRdb's table has in-frame clones only and misses some. The top ten clones hold about 4% of a sample with 55,000 to 60,000 clones, 93% of them seen once. The sequenced material came from PBMCs. V is TRBV30 and J is TRBJ2-7, with 9 bases aligning to TRBD2. This TCR came from a human donor in good health. Some clones in this sample may be carry-over from other donors' samples. CDR3 sequence: CAASSGAYEQYF. CDR3 sequence (DNA): TGTGCCGCCTCTAGCGGGGCCTACGAGCAGTACTTC.